This T cell receptor beta chain was retrieved from a study of T cells in Graves' hyperthyroidism and ophthalmopathy. Whole-study findings and limits: In the analysis, a 13 V-J model separated ophthalmopathy from stable hyperthyroidism.

The CDR3 sequence is 17 residues long. V lost 0 bases to trimming and J lost 2 bases; unmatched junction nucleotides: 7. The germline V gene has CDR1 SGHDN and CDR2 FVKESK. A few counts support this clonotype. Its antigen is unidentified. Ophthalmopathy patients all had a Clinical Activity Score of at least 3, a NOSPECS grade of at least 4 and disease under 3 months old. RNA transcripts were the template for amplifying TCR beta CDR3 regions. First-round RT-PCR targeting the TCR CDR3 was performed with the HTBI primer set. One entry per CDR3 protein results from TCRdb running MiXCR on the multiplex PCR reads. Of 300,000 to 400,000 distinct CDR3 sequences detected, around a sixth appear once; the ten largest clones hold 40%.

The source is a man aged 18 to 35 with Graves' ophthalmopathy. Source material: blood. The V call is TRBV14, the J call TRBJ2-3; 8 nucleotides line up with TRBD2. CDR3 sequence (DNA): TGTGCCAGCAGCCAAGAGGGAGCGGGGGACGTCACAGATACGCAGTATTTT. This sequence encodes CASSQEGAGDVTDTQYF.